The TCR beta chain described here comes from a study of shared clonotypes between healthy human individuals. The germline V gene has CDR1 SSHAT and CDR2 FNYEAQ (reference sequence). This CDR3 has 18 residues. Researchers divided each subset's genomic DNA evenly across several immunoSEQ plates. The unsorted PBMC sample used ten immunoSEQ deep assay plates. TCRdb's copy holds only in-frame clones and misses some; the assay was immunoSEQ multiplex PCR. The sample lists hundreds of thousands of clones, around 78% seen once, with 12% in the top ten. Study observations and caveats: The low donor count limited represented genetic and exposure-history diversity. The authors sampled blood alone, and tissue repertoires likely differ.

For this clone: What it binds is unknown. One end of the junction fails to match germline, which may point to a read error.

The sample was PBMCs. The sequence was obtained from a woman aged 40 to 50 in good health. Some clones in this sample may be carry-over from other donors' samples. The V gene is TRBV7-7, the J gene TRBJ2-7, with 11 bases lining up with TRBD2. This CDR3 is CASSKRVAGGLSSYEQYF. CDR3 nucleotide sequence: TGTGCTAGCAGCAAAAGGGTAGCGGGAGGGCTGAGCTCCTACGAGCAGTACTTC.